The clone carrying this TCR beta chain was seen more than once but under ten times. Its antigen is unknown. This sample was taken from a study of human T cells and chemical hapten exposure. Study-wide background: Alopecia areata, totalis or universalis affected patients who were mostly female. Regarding the study as a whole: Expanded TCRs produced significantly more large CDR3 similarity clusters than controls did.

CDR3 length: 13 residues. The trim removed 6 bases at V and 7 bases at J, leaving 7 bases unmatched. Germline V CDR1 and CDR2: SQVTM, ANQGSEA. TCRdb reanalysed the RACE reads using MiXCR and keeps one entry per CDR3 protein. This repertoire shows around 150,000 distinct CDR3 sequences, around 13% found once; its top ten account for 1.7%. Time point here: patch test 1, 2 weeks after DPC sensitization. Stated treatment: therapeutic diphenylcyclopropenone sensitization with weekly scalp DPC. The donor pool consisted of alopecia patients aged 18 to 70 years, considered suitable for DPC. The TCR was taken from a woman in her 30s with alopecia areata. Some clones in this sample may be carry-over from other donors' samples. This sequence joins TRBV29-1 and TRBJ2-1; 9 nucleotides align to TRBD1. The starting material was whole blood, obtained in connection with sensitization to the hapten diphenylcyclopropenone (DPC). The CDR3 spells CSVGTGTLNEQFF. In DNA, the CDR3 is TGCAGCGTGGGGACAGGGACCTTGAATGAGCAGTTCTTC.